A single sample is the source of the 25 T cell receptor beta chains below, sequenced in a study of T cells in Graves' hyperthyroidism and ophthalmopathy. Amplification of TCR beta CDR3 regions was performed using RNA transcripts as template. Researchers ran a first-round RT-PCR on the TCR CDR3 using the HTBI primer set. TCRdb ran MiXCR on the multiplex PCR reads and lists one entry per CDR3 protein. The table includes about 560,000 distinct CDR3 sequences, over 15% detected once. Sequenced material: blood. The receptors originated from a woman under 30 with Graves' hyperthyroidism.

V usage is TRBV3-1 and J usage is TRBJ1-2, with unresolved D. Germline V gives CDR1 LGHDT, CDR2 YNNKEL (reference sequence). CDR3 length: 12 residues. V lost 0 bases, J lost 7 bases, and 6 bases lay in between. The CDR3: CASSQDNGGYTF. The CDR3 bases are TGTGCCAGCAGCCAAGATAATGGTGGCTACACCTTC.

The V call is TRBV10-1, the J call TRBJ2-3; TRBD2 matches 10 bases. V dropped 3 bases and J dropped 2; count of bases not matched to a gene: 8. Looked up from germline, CDR1 is WNHNN and CDR2 is SYGVQD (reference sequence). The length of the CDR3 is 17 residues. CDR3: CASSDPTGLAATDTQYF. CDR3 sequence (DNA): TGCGCCAGCAGTGACCCAACAGGACTAGCGGCCACAGATACGCAGTATTTT.

This clonotype was observed at least ten times. The rearrangement links TRBV27 to TRBJ2-1, with TRBD1 identical over 9 bases. CDR1 MNHEY and CDR2 SMNVEV come from the germline V gene (reference sequence). The trim removed 5 bases at V and 0 bases at J, leaving 5 bases unmatched. The CDR3 contains 16 residues. CDR3 sequence: CASSPDRGLSYNEQFF. In DNA form, the CDR3 reads TGTGCCAGCAGTCCGGACAGGGGACTCTCCTACAATGAGCAGTTCTTC.

This clonotype was seen many times. The chain couples TRBV15 to TRBJ1-1; 7 bases are shared with TRBD1. The CDR3 consists of 14 residues. Per germline, CDR1 LNHNV and CDR2 YYDKDF (reference sequence). The V gene end was trimmed by 3 bases and the J gene end by 5 bases; junction bases not matched to a gene: 6. DNA of the CDR3: TGTGCCACCAGCAGCCGACAGGGATATACTGAAGCTTTCTTT. Its translation is CATSSRQGYTEAFF.

A note on this clonotype: The conserved phenylalanine or tryptophan normally closing the CDR3 is absent here, so this likely arose from a read error. The rearrangement links TRBV4-1 to TRBJ2-5; D is possibly TRBD2 (5 bases). Trimming cost V 2 bases and J 2 bases, with 15 bases left between them. The CDR3 length is 16 residues. The germline V gene encodes CDR1 MGHRA and CDR2 YSYEKL. The CDR3: CASSQSQRREQETQYL. The CDR3 coding sequence is TGCGCCAGCAGCCAATCCCAGAGACGGGAACAAGAGACCCAGTACCTC.

This clonotype appeared a few times. J is TRBJ2-3 and V is TRBV29-1; a possible D gene is TRBD2 (6 bases). The CDR3 extends over 13 amino acids. V was cut by 4 bases and J by 1 base, with 9 bases left in between. Germline V lookup: CDR1 SQVTM, CDR2 ANQGSEA. The CDR3 loop is CSVVERGTDTQYF. The CDR3 region has the DNA TGCAGCGTTGTGGAGCGGGGCACAGATACGCAGTATTTT.

The table lists this clonotype with many counts. This chain connects TRBV11-2 to TRBJ2-2; D is ambiguous. The V gene's germline CDR1 is SGHAT and CDR2 FQNNGV. Trimming shortened V by 1 base and J by 2 bases, and 8 bases separated the two germline ends. This CDR3 has 15 amino acids. The CDR3 coding sequence is TGTGCCAGCAGCTTAGCGGCCATTAACACCGGGGAGCTGTTTTTT. Translating it yields CASSLAAINTGELFF.

This clonotype appeared a few times. This rearrangement joins TRBV12-3 or TRBV12-4 to TRBJ1-5; D gene ambiguous. This CDR3 contains 13 residues. V lost 6 bases and J 5 bases, leaving 11 bases between the germline ends. For the CDR3, the DNA is TGTGCCAGCAGCCCTTCCTTACATCAGCCCCAGCATTTT. Amino acids: CASSPSLHQPQHF.

This clonotype has at least ten counts. CDR3 nucleotide sequence: TGTGCCAGCAGTGTCCCCGGGGCCCGGGCCTACGAGCAGTACTTC. Amino acids: CASSVPGARAYEQYF. The chain recombines TRBV6-1 with TRBJ2-7; D could derive from TRBD1 or TRBD2 (5 bases each). CDR3 length: 15 amino acids. V dropped 4 bases and J dropped 2 bases, with 15 bases sitting between them. Per the germline V gene, CDR1 is MNHNS and CDR2 is SASEGT.

The gene calls are TRBV28 and TRBJ2-2; no clear D gene. Germline V gene sequence: CDR1 MDHEN, CDR2 SYDVKM. The CDR3 extends over 11 amino acids. V lost 7 bases to trimming and J lost 4 bases, with 4 bases between them. The CDR3 reads CASTFTGELFF. The CDR3, as DNA: TGTGCCAGCACCTTCACCGGGGAGCTGTTTTTT.

In its sample, this clonotype was seen a few times. The CDR3 here is CATSRPPHESSGANVLTF. The DNA for the CDR3 is TGTGCCACCAGCAGGCCCCCCCACGAGAGCTCTGGGGCCAACGTCCTGACTTTC. This rearrangement joins TRBV15 to TRBJ2-6; D gene unclear. Trimming took 3 bases from V and 0 from J, leaving 15 bases between them. CDR3 length: 18 amino acids. CDR1 and CDR2 (germline): LNHNV, YYDKDF (reference sequence).

This clonotype was found many times. The V and J genes are TRBV7-2 and TRBJ2-7; D gene ambiguous. In germline, CDR1 is SGHTA, CDR2 FQGNSA. Trimming took 8 bases from V and 3 from J, leaving 14 bases between them. The CDR3 totals 13 residues. CDR3 loop: CASGEQPDYEQYF. CDR3 DNA sequence: TGTGCCAGCGGGGAACAGCCGGACTACGAGCAGTACTTC.

V gene TRBV18 combines with J gene TRBJ2-3, with TRBD1 matching 7 bases. This CDR3 is 15 amino acids long. CDR1 is KGHSH, CDR2 LQKENI, per germline. Trimming cost V 2 bases and J 5 bases; bases outside gene matches: 7. The DNA of the CDR3 is TGTGCCAGCTCACCATTAGGGGGCCGGCAAGATACGCAGTATTTT. This gives the protein CASSPLGGRQDTQYF.

Points on this clonotype: A single base separates this from a much larger clone, so it may be a read error. The DNA for the CDR3 is TGTGCCAGCACTCCGGACACGGCGTATGGCTACACCTTC. Translated, it gives CASTPDTAYGYTF. This chain joins TRBV2 and TRBJ1-2; a weak D match, TRBD1 (5 bases). The CDR3 sequence is 13 residues long. Germline V lookup: CDR1 SNHLY, CDR2 FYNNEI. V lost 7 bases to trimming and J lost 5 bases, with 14 bases between them.

This clonotype was seen repeatedly, ten times or more. This sequence joins TRBV20-1 and TRBJ2-7; D uncertain. The germline gives CDR1 DFQATT, CDR2 SNEGSKA (reference sequence). Trimming left V 0 bases short and J 2 bases short, with 5 bases between. The CDR3 sequence is 12 residues long. CDR3 region: CSARETAYEQYF. CDR3 nucleotides: TGCAGTGCTAGAGAGACCGCCTACGAGCAGTACTTC.

This clonotype has at least ten counts. The chain combines TRBV28 with TRBJ1-5, with D perhaps TRBD1 (5 bases). This CDR3 is 13 amino acids long. The V gene's germline CDR1 is MDHEN and CDR2 SYDVKM. V dropped 3 bases and J dropped 6 bases, with 9 bases sitting between them. CDR3 in DNA: TGTGCCAGCAGTTTGGGGACTAGTCAGCCCCAGCATTTT. It encodes CASSLGTSQPQHF.

This clonotype occurred many times. The chain has TRBV12-3 or TRBV12-4 and TRBJ2-5, with D tentatively TRBD2 (6 bases). Trimming stripped 6 bases from V and 5 bases from J, with 16 bases between. CDR3 length equals 14 residues. In DNA, the CDR3 is TGTGCCAGCAGCATATCAGCGGGCAGGGAGACCCAGTACTTC. It codes for CASSISAGRETQYF.

There are many counts of this clonotype. V is TRBV15 and J is TRBJ2-1; D remains unclear. The CDR3 totals 13 residues. Germline V gives CDR1 LNHNV, CDR2 YYDKDF (reference sequence). Trimming took off 0 bases at V and 5 bases at J, with 5 bases between the two ends. CDR3 nucleotides: TGTGCCACCAGCAGAGATCAGCACAATGAGCAGTTCTTC. This codes for CATSRDQHNEQFF. The whole variable domain, filled in from reference TRBV15 and TRBJ2-1, reads DAMVIQNPRYQVTQFGKPVTLSCSQTLNHNVMYWYQQKSSQAPKLLFHYYDKDFNNEADTPDNFQSRRPNTSFCFLDIRSPGLGDTAMYLCATSRDQHNEQFFGPGTRLTVL.

In its sample, this clonotype was seen many times. The chain has TRBV3-1 and TRBJ2-1; D is undetermined. Germline CDR1 and CDR2: LGHDT and YNNKEL (reference sequence). The CDR3 extends over 13 amino acids. With 0 bases removed from V and 5 bases from J, the gap between germline ends came to 5 bases. This CDR3 reads CASSQEWDNEQFF. For the CDR3, the DNA is TGTGCCAGCAGCCAAGAGTGGGACAATGAGCAGTTCTTC.

In its sample, this clonotype was seen many times. This chain links TRBV12-3 or TRBV12-4 with TRBJ2-2; perhaps TRBD1 as D (5 bases). This CDR3 region has 14 residues. Trimming shortened V by 3 bases and J by 5 bases, and 10 bases separated the two germline ends. The CDR3 DNA reads TGTGCCAGCAGTTTTCTTGGGGCGACCGGGGAGCTGTTTTTT. This translates into CASSFLGATGELFF.

The V gene is TRBV15, the J gene TRBJ1-2; 8 bases match TRBD1. This CDR3 is 17 amino acids long. V dropped 3 bases and J dropped 6; count of bases not matched to a gene: 15. Germline-derived CDR1 and CDR2 are LNHNV and YYDKDF (reference sequence). CDR3 coding DNA: TGTGCCACCAGCAGGGGTTCAGGGGGCGCGGGAAGTGATGGCTACACCTTC. It yields the protein CATSRGSGGAGSDGYTF.

On this clonotype: A much larger clonotype is one base distant, so this may be a read error. This chain links TRBV3-1 with TRBJ2-7; TRBD1 agrees at 11 bases. The V gene's germline CDR1 is LGHDT and CDR2 YNNKEL (reference sequence). The CDR3 consists of 15 residues. CDR3 region: CANSQGQGVGYEQYF. The CDR3 bases are TGTGCCAACAGCCAGGGACAGGGGGTCGGTTACGAGCAGTACTTC.

This clonotype was seen ten or more times. CDR3 protein: CSARDSGTGVTEAFF. In DNA, the CDR3 is TGCAGTGCTAGAGATTCCGGGACAGGGGTCACTGAAGCTTTCTTT. The V call is TRBV20-1, the J call TRBJ1-1, with 10 bases that match TRBD1. The CDR3 is 15 residues long. Trimming cost V 0 bases and J 4 bases; bases outside gene matches: 5. The germline V gene has CDR1 DFQATT and CDR2 SNEGSKA (reference sequence).

CDR3 DNA: TGTGCCAGCAGCCGACCCCTTGAGACCCAGTACTTC. Residues: CASSRPLETQYF. The chain joins TRBV5-4 to TRBJ2-5; no clear D gene. This CDR3 comprises 12 residues. Germline V lookup: CDR1 SGHNT, CDR2 YYREEE (reference sequence). Trimming removed 4 bases from V and 5 bases from J, with 9 bases in between.

This clonotype came up many times. This sequence joins TRBV18 and TRBJ1-1; D gene uncertain. Trimming cost V 6 bases and J 3 bases, with 11 bases left between them. The CDR3 covers 13 residues. Per germline, CDR1 KGHSH and CDR2 LQKENI. The CDR3 loop reads CASSTIEDTEAFF. The CDR3 coding sequence is TGTGCCAGCTCTACCATAGAGGACACTGAAGCTTTCTTT.